This TCR beta chain stems from a study of long-term antiretroviral therapy in people with HIV (dated by TCRdb to between 2021 and 2022). Study-wide context: Collection of the earliest samples took place about a decade ahead of the 2015 WHO recommendation for immediate ART, at a time when ART was typically delayed until CD4 counts fell. Whether ART initiation and durable HIV suppression were associated with changes in peripheral blood TRB repertoire composition and diversity was tested in a retrospective serial study. No cross-contamination during QIAcube processing was shown when test extractions of a monoclonal T-cell line were performed alongside fewer than 40 polyclonal samples. About 35% of the 30 participants with HIV were female. A total of about 200 cryopreserved PBMC samples were contributed to the cohort by 30 adults with confirmed HIV infection, with samples collected serially over a mean of 6 years (range 1-12).

A note on this clone: Its antigen is not yet known. The sample holds no much larger clone one base away, and base qualities are not on file.

Results and caveats for the whole study, not just this receptor: Since PBMC availability was limited, sequencing covered only the TCR beta chain, with no alpha chain pairing. Unsorted PBMC were profiled instead of sorted CD4+ and CD8+ T cells because pre-ART samples had limited cell numbers. CDR3 length ranges in HIV repertoires were narrower than in controls, and network structure suggested an antigen-experienced repertoire with only a slight naive shift after ART. The repertoire was dominated across all time points by expanded TRB clones identified before ART initiation, although this dominance was seen to fluctuate and to decrease in many PLHIV after ART. Starting ART was linked to a significant rise in TRB diversity, yet even with long-term ART the diversity remained significantly lower than in transplant donor controls. No data were available on ART adherence, viral resistance or therapy changes, limiting inferences about post-ART repertoire changes. The samples span the years 2004 to 2017, and the ART regimens used at that time may not be as effective as current regimens.

The immunoSEQ hsTCRB v3.0 assay was used at survey level resolution to sequence the TRB variable region. The target sequencing depth for TRB was about 40,000-55,000 T-cell genomes per sample. Pooled TRB libraries were sequenced on an Illumina MiSeq with a v3 150-cycle kit. Per the original workflow: Repertoire analysis was performed in R inside a reproducible Nextflow workflow that covered QC, data transformation and analysis. LymphoSeq2, an R package for exploring AIRR-Seq data, was used to implement custom analyses. After excluding a handful of samples that yielded fewer than 5000 total TRB sequences, approximately 180 HIV repertoires remained for analysis. Among the approximately 190 retained HIV repertoires, roughly 60 were collected before ART initiation and about 130 were collected after ART initiation. Each repertoire was downsampled to 5000 TRB nucleotide sequences, and summary statistics were averaged across 100 downsampling iterations. Only TRB sequences with CDR3 regions of at least seven amino acids were retained for analysis. Diversity was assessed using a clonality score derived from Shannon entropy and using the Gini coefficient. In the repertoire networks, any two of the top 5000 CDR3 amino acid sequences were connected whenever the two sequences differed by an edit distance of one. For TRB CDR3 amino acid sequences, antigen specificity groups and MHC restriction were predicted with GLIPH2. To flag known associations with CMV, EBV, HIV or tissue antigens, CDR3 amino acid sequences were compared against VDJdb and McPAS-TCR. Pre-ART, post-ART and control groups were compared with Wilcoxon signed-rank tests and Holm-Bonferroni correction. This immuneACCESS table, as held by TCRdb, lists in-frame sequences with V and J called but not all clones. Of the missing ones, under half trace to an unresolved V gene in checked studies; the others have no known cause. The D gene and trimming were derived from the DNA, and the V and J assignments and clone size from that table. This sample gives about 20,000 clones in total; 84% of them show up just once. The ten largest make up 3% to 4% of the sample.

The cysteine opens and the phenylalanine closes a CDR3 of 11 amino acids. Only the CDR3 DNA stays, 33 bases, in frame from base 1. Trimmed from V: 11 bases; trimmed from J: 7 bases; junction bases lacking a gene match: 6. For CDR1 and CDR2, the germline V gene (reference sequence) lists MNHNY and SVGAGI. To be included, a participant needed at least one PBMC sample from before ART initiation plus at least two post-ART samples. Every participant with HIV received treatment in the United States of America. Before DNA extraction, cryopreserved samples of roughly 0.9-10 million PBMC were thawed and then washed. At the time of the earliest PBMC sample, participants with HIV were aged between roughly 20 and 60 years. Per participant, PBMC samples came from 1-4 timepoints prior to ART initiation and 2-8 timepoints following ART initiation, for a median of 7 samples. Serial HIV viral load, CD4+ T-cell count, ART history and demographic data were obtained for every participant. Using a Qiagen kit on a QIAcube, genomic DNA was extracted from unsorted PBMC, with samples processed in batches of 12.

This specimen was unsorted PBMCs, taken 1.9 years after starting antiretroviral therapy. Recombination connected TRBV6-6 to TRBJ2-7; a stretch of 9 junction bases matches TRBD1. The TCR was taken from a woman aged 45-60 years with HIV. This receptor carries the CDR3 CAAGTGREQYF. The DNA sequence is TGTGCCGCGGGGACAGGGCGGGAGCAGTACTTC.